Below, 19 T cell receptor beta chains from the same sample are listed, as sequenced in a study of blood T cell repertoires in COVID-19. The method was immunoSEQ multiplex PCR; TCRdb's version includes in-frame clones alone and lacks a portion of them. The sample gives some 320,000 clones, roughly 90% of which show up once; roughly 2.9% is in the top ten. Sequenced material: PBMCs or T cells enriched from blood (not recorded which). These receptor sequences come from a woman in her forties or fifties who had been exposed to COVID-19.

The chain employs TRBV5-1 and TRBJ2-2, with TRBD1 identical over 9 bases. The CDR3 consists of 16 residues. The germline V gene has CDR1 SGHRS and CDR2 YFSETQ. J was trimmed by 3 bases and V by 4 bases; bases with no gene match: 7. DNA for the CDR3: TGCGCCAGCAGCCCCGGACAGGGGACGGACACCGGGGAGCTGTTTTTT. Translating it yields CASSPGQGTDTGELFF.

The genes are TRBV7-9 and TRBJ1-3; D is unresolved. The germline V gene has CDR1 SEHNR and CDR2 FQNEAQ (reference sequence). The V end lost 4 bases, the J end lost 2 bases, and 21 bases lay between the germline ends. The CDR3 covers 18 residues. The DNA of the CDR3 is TGTGCCAGCAGCTACTTATCAGTCGTTCGGGGTGCTGGAAACACCATATATTTT. It is translated as CASSYLSVVRGAGNTIYF.

The chain links TRBV5-5 to TRBJ1-2, with no clear D. Germline V CDR1 and CDR2: SGHKS, YYEKEE (reference sequence). This CDR3 comprises 15 residues. V was clipped by 8 bases and J by 4 bases, with 21 bases between them. DNA for the CDR3: TGTGCCAGTTCTCTTAGCGGTCAGACGGTCTATGGCTACACCTTC. As protein: CASSLSGQTVYGYTF.

The chain carries TRBV2 and TRBJ2-2, with D possibly being TRBD2 (6 bases). Trimming took off 4 bases at V and 6 bases at J, with 15 bases between the two ends. Germline V gives CDR1 SNHLY, CDR2 FYNNEI. The CDR3 totals 15 residues. In DNA, the CDR3 is TGTGCCAGCAGTGGCGGGGCCGACGGGGCCGGGGAGCTGTTTTTT. It translates to CASSGGADGAGELFF.

This chain links TRBV25-1 with TRBJ2-5; a weak D match, TRBD2 (6 bases). The CDR3 is made up of 15 amino acids. Germline V lookup: CDR1 MGHDK, CDR2 SYGVNS. Deletions cut 2 bases from V and 5 bases from J, with 15 bases between. CDR3 sequence: CASSEGGAGRETQYF. The CDR3 nucleotides read TGTGCCAGCAGTGAAGGTGGGGCAGGGAGGGAGACCCAGTACTTC.

The genes are TRBV5-5 and TRBJ2-5; TRBD1 agrees at 10 bases. Germline V gives CDR1 SGHKS, CDR2 YYEKEE (reference sequence). The V segment lost 0 bases and the J segment 5 bases; nucleotides outside the gene matches: 10. The CDR3 is made up of 17 amino acids. CDR3: CASSLGTPGQGWETQYF. The CDR3 DNA reads as TGTGCCAGCAGCTTGGGTACCCCGGGACAGGGGTGGGAGACCCAGTACTTC.

This sequence joins TRBV29-1 and TRBJ2-7, with D possibly matching TRBD2 (6 bases). Germline-derived CDR1 and CDR2 are SQVTM and ANQGSEA. There are 12 residues in the CDR3. Trimming took off 7 bases at V and 6 bases at J, with 16 bases between the two ends. This chain's CDR3 is CSGGGQGVEQYF. The CDR3 nucleotides are TGCAGCGGTGGAGGGCAGGGTGTCGAGCAGTACTTC.

This sequence joins TRBV5-1 and TRBJ2-3, with 10 positions matching TRBD1. Trimming took 4 bases from V and 1 from J; bases not matched to a gene: 3. The CDR3 is 15 amino acids. From germline, CDR1 is SGHRS and CDR2 YFSETQ. The CDR3: CASSPGTGGTDTQYF. The DNA of the CDR3 is TGCGCCAGCAGCCCGGGGACAGGGGGCACAGATACGCAGTATTTT.

The CDR3 region has the DNA TGTGCCAGCAGCCTACCCAAGGGGGCCTTGTTTGAAAAACTGTTTTTT. Translation gives CASSLPKGALFEKLFF. The chain links TRBV7-9 to TRBJ1-4, with 7 bases aligning to TRBD1. The CDR3 contains 16 residues. V shed 5 bases and J 7 bases; nucleotides not matched to a gene: 13. The germline V gene has CDR1 SEHNR and CDR2 FQNEAQ (reference sequence).

The V and J genes are TRBV4-1 and TRBJ1-1, with D maybe TRBD1 (5 bases). This CDR3 is built from 16 residues. Trimming pared 1 base from V and 1 base from J, leaving 13 bases between. The germline CDR1 and CDR2 sequences are MGHRA and YSYEKL. The CDR3 DNA is TGCGCCAGCAGCCAAGCGTTGGCAGGGCAGAACACTGAAGCTTTCTTT. Residues: CASSQALAGQNTEAFF.

The CDR3 reads CASSPPGGPIQAFF. The CDR3 bases are TGTGCCAGCAGTCCCCCGGGGGGGCCGATTCAAGCTTTCTTT. The genes are TRBV28 and TRBJ1-1; TRBD1 is a possible D gene (6 bases). The CDR3 covers 14 residues. In germline, CDR1 is MDHEN, CDR2 SYDVKM. V lost 5 bases and J 9 bases, leaving 19 bases between the germline ends. The variable domain in full, with the rest retrieved from reference TRBV28 and TRBJ1-1, is DVKVTQSSRYLVKRTGEKVFLECVQDMDHENMFWYRQDPGLGLRLIYFSYDVKMKEKGDIPEGYSVSREKKERFSLILESASTNQTSMYLCASSPPGGPIQAFFGQGTRLTVV.

As to this clone: Other nucleotide sequences from this sample produce the same CDR3. The chain uses TRBV28 and TRBJ2-7; no definite D call. Per germline, CDR1 MDHEN and CDR2 SYDVKM. The V end lost 2 bases, the J end lost 4 bases, and 6 bases lay between the germline ends. The CDR3 consists of 12 residues. The CDR3 DNA follows: TGTGCCAGCAGTTTAGGAGAGTACGAGCAGTACTTC. This sequence encodes CASSLGEYEQYF.

The chain is built from TRBV28 and TRBJ1-1, with D possibly TRBD1 on 6 matching bases. The CDR3 is 14 amino acids. Trimming pared 4 bases from V and 5 bases from J, leaving 14 bases between. The germline V gene encodes CDR1 MDHEN and CDR2 SYDVKM. The CDR3 loop reads CASSSRGLTTEAFF. The CDR3 DNA reads as TGTGCCAGCAGTTCAAGGGGGTTAACAACTGAAGCTTTCTTT.

This clone was counted a single time. This chain uses TRBV19 with TRBJ1-2; possibly TRBD1 for D (5 bases). Germline V lookup: CDR1 LNHDA, CDR2 SQIVND (reference sequence). The length of the CDR3 is 13 residues. Deletions cut 5 bases from V and 8 bases from J, with 15 bases between. CDR3 amino acids: CASSPPGLLGYTF. The CDR3 DNA is TGTGCCAGTAGTCCTCCAGGGTTACTCGGCTACACCTTC.

The chain joins TRBV6-6 to TRBJ1-4, with a possible D match to TRBD1 (6 bases). The V end was cut by 0 bases, the J end by 0 bases, with 8 bases between. Germline assignment: CDR1 MNHNY and CDR2 SVGAGI (reference sequence). This CDR3 region has 16 residues. CDR3 sequence (DNA): TGTGCCAGCAGTTACTCGAGACAGGCAACTAATGAAAAACTGTTTTTT. This translates into CASSYSRQATNEKLFF.

The chain couples TRBV2 to TRBJ1-2, with 7 bases that match TRBD1. There are 14 residues in the CDR3. J gave up 1 base and V 4 bases, and 3 bases lay outside the gene matches. Germline CDR1 and CDR2: SNHLY and FYNNEI. CDR3 region: CASSVGTDNYGYTF. The CDR3 bases are TGTGCCAGCAGTGTGGGGACAGATAACTATGGCTACACCTTC.

CDR3 residues: CASSETGGEYEQYF. CDR3 bases: TGTGCCAGCAGCGAGACAGGGGGTGAATACGAGCAGTACTTC. The rearrangement uses TRBV11-1 and TRBJ2-7; 9 bases agree with TRBD1. The V and J ends lost 5 bases and 4 bases, in that order; junction bases with no gene match: 6. The CDR3 contains 14 residues. From germline, CDR1 is SGHAT and CDR2 FQDESV (reference sequence).

The V and J genes are TRBV5-4 and TRBJ2-2; D may be TRBD1 (6 bases). Germline V lookup: CDR1 SGHNT, CDR2 YYREEE (reference sequence). The CDR3 extends over 14 amino acids. With 4 bases removed from V and 5 bases from J, the gap between germline ends came to 12 bases. Here the CDR3 reads CASSAQGDTGELFF. Written as DNA, the CDR3 is TGTGCCAGCAGCGCACAGGGAGATACCGGGGAGCTGTTTTTT.

V and J are TRBV2 and TRBJ1-1; D may be TRBD1 (6 bases). V gave up 4 bases and J gave up 0 bases, with 6 bases separating them. From germline, CDR1 is SNHLY and CDR2 FYNNEI. CDR3 length: 13 residues. The DNA for the CDR3 is TGTGCCAGCAGTGGGACAGTGAACACTGAAGCTTTCTTT. Its translation is CASSGTVNTEAFF. The variable domain in full, completed from reference TRBV2 and TRBJ1-1, reads EPEVTQTPSHQVTQMGQEVILRCVPISNHLYFYWYRQILGQKVEFLVSFYNNEISEKSEIFDDQFSVERPDGSNFTLKIRSTKLEDSAMYFCASSGTVNTEAFFGQGTRLTVV.